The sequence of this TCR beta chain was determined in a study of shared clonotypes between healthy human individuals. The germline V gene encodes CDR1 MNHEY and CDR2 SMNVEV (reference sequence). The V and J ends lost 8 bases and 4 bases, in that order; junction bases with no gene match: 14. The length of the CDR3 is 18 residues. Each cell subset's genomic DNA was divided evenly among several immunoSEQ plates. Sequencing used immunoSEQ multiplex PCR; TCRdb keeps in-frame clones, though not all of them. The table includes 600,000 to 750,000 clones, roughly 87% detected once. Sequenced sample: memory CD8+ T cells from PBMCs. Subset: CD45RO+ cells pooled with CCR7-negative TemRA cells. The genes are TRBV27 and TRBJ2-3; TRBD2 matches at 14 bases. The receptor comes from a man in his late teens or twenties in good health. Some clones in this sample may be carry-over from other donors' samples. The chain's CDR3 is CASRNGVTSGRAADTQYF. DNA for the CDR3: TGTGCCAGCCGGAACGGGGTGACTAGCGGGAGGGCCGCAGATACGCAGTATTTT.